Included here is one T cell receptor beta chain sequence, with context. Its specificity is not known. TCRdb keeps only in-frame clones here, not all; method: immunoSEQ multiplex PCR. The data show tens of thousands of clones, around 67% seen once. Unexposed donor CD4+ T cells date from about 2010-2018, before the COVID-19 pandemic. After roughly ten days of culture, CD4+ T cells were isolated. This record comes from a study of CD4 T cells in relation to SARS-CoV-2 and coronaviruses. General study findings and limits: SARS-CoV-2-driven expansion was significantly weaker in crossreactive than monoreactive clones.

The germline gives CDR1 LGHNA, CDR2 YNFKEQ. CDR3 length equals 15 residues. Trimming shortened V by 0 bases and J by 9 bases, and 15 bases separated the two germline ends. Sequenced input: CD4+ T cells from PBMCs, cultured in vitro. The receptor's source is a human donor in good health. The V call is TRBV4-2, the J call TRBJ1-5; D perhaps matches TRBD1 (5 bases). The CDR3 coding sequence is TGTGCCAGCAGCCAAGACGGGGCGGCGGGTTGGCCCCAGCATTTT. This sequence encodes CASSQDGAAGWPQHF.